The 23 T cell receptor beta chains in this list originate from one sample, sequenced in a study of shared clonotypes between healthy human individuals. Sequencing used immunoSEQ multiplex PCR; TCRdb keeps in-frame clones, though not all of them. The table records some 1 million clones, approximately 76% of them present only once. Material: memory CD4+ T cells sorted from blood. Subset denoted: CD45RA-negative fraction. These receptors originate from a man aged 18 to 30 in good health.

CDR3 in amino acids: CASVGGQRTYEQYF. CDR3 DNA: TGTGCCAGCGTAGGGGGACAGCGGACCTACGAGCAGTACTTC. V and J are TRBV28 and TRBJ2-7; 7 bases are a match to TRBD1. Germline V gene data show CDR1 as MDHEN and CDR2 as SYDVKM. The CDR3 totals 14 residues. V gave up 8 bases and J gave up 2 bases; unmatched junction bases: 9.

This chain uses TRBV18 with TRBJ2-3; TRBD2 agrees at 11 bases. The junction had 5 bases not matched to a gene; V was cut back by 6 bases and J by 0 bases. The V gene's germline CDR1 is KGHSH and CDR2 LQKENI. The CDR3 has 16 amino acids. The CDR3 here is CASSLGTSGSTDTQYF. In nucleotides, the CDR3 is TGTGCCAGCTCCCTTGGGACTAGCGGTAGCACAGATACGCAGTATTTT.

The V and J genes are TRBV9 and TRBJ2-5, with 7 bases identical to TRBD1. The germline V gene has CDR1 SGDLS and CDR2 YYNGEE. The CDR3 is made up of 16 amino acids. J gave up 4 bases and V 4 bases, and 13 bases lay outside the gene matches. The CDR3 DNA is TGTGCCAGCAGCCCAATAGGGGGCATTGCGGGAGAGACCCAGTACTTC. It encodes CASSPIGGIAGETQYF. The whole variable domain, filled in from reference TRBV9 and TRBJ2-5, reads DSGVTQTPKHLITATGQRVTLRCSPRSGDLSVYWYQQSLDQGLQFLIQYYNGEERAKGNILERFSAQQFPDLHSELNLSSLELGDSALYFCASSPIGGIAGETQYFGPGTRLLVL.

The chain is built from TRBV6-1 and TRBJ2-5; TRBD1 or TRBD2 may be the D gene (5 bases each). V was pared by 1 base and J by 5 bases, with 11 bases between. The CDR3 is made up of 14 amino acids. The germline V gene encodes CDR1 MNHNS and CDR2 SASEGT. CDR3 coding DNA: TGTGCCAGCAGTGAAGGAGGGGCCCTGGAGACCCAGTACTTC. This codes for CASSEGGALETQYF.

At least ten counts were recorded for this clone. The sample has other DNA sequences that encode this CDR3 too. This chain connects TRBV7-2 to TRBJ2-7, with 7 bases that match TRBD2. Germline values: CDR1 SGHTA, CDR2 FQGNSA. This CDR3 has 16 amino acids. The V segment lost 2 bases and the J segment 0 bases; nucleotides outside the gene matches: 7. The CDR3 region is CASSLHLSGTSYEQYF. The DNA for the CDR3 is TGTGCCAGCAGCTTACACCTGAGCGGGACCTCCTACGAGCAGTACTTC.

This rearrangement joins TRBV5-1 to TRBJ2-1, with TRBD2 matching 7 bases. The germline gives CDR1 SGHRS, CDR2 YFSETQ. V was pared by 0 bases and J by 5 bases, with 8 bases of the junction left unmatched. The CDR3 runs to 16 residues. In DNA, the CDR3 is TGCGCCAGCAGCTTGGCGGGCGGGAGTAGCGACAATGAGCAGTTCTTC. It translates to CASSLAGGSSDNEQFF.

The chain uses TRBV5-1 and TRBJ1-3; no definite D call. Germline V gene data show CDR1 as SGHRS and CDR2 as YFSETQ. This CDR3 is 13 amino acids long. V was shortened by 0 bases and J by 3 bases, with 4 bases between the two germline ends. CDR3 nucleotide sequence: TGCGCCAGCAGCTTGGGAGATGGAAACACCATATATTTT. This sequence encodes CASSLGDGNTIYF.

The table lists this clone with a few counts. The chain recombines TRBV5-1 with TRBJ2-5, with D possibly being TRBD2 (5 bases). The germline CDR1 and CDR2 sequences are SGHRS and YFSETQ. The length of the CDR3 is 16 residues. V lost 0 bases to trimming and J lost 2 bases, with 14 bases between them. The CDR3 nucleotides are TGCGCCAGCAGCTTGGGGGGAGTGAGCGTACAAGAGACCCAGTACTTC. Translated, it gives CASSLGGVSVQETQYF.

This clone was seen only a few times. This chain's CDR3 is CASSVQRSNQPQHF. CDR3 nucleotide sequence: TGTGCCAGCAGTGTACAGAGGAGCAATCAGCCCCAGCATTTT. J is TRBJ1-5 and V is TRBV2; D call uncertain. The CDR3 totals 14 residues. Per germline, CDR1 SNHLY and CDR2 FYNNEI. V was trimmed by 4 bases and J by 1 base, leaving 8 bases between them.

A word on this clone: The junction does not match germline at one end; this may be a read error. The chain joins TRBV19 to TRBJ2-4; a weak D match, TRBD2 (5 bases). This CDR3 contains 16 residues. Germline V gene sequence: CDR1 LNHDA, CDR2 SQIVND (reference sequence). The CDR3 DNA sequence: TGCGCCAGTAGTCCGGACGGGGAGTTGGGCAAAAACATTCAGTACTTC. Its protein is CASSPDGELGKNIQYF.

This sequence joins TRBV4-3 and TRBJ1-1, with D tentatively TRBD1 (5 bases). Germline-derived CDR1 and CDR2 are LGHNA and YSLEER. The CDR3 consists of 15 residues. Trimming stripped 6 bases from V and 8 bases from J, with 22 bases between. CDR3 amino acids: CASSQTGTTRTEAFF. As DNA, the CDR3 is TGCGCCAGCAGTCAAACGGGGACCACCCGGACCGAAGCTTTCTTT.

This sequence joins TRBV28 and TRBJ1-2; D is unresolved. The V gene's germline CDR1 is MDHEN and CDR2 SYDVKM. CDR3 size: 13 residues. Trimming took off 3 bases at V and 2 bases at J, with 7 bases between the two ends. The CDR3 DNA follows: TGTGCCAGCAGTTTGGAACACAACTATGGCTACACCTTC. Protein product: CASSLEHNYGYTF.

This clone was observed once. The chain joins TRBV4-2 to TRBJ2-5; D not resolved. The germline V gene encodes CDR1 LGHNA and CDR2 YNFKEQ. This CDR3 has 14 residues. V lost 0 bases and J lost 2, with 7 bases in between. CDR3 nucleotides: TGTGCCAGCAGCCAAGAAGGTAGTCAAGAGACCCAGTACTTC. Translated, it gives CASSQEGSQETQYF.

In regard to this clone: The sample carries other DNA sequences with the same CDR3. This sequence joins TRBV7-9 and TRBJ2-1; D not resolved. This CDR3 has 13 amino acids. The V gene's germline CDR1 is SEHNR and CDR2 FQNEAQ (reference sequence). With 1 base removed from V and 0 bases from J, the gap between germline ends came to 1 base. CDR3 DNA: TGTGCCAGCAGCTTAGTCTCCTACAATGAGCAGTTCTTC. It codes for CASSLVSYNEQFF.

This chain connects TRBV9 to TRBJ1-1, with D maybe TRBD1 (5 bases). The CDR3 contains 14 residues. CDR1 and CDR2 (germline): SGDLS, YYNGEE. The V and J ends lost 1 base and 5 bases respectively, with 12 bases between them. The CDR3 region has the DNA TGTGCCAGCAGCGTATCGGGAAGGGGAACTGAAGCTTTCTTT. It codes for CASSVSGRGTEAFF.

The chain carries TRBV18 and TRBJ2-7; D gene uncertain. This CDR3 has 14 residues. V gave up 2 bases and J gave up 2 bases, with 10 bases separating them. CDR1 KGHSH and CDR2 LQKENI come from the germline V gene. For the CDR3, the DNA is TGTGCCAGCTCACCAGAACAAATAACCTACGAGCAGTACTTC. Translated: CASSPEQITYEQYF.

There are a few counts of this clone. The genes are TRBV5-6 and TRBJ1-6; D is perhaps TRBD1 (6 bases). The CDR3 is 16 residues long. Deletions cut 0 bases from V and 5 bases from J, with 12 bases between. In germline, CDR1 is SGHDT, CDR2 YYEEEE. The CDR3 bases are TGTGCCAGCAGCTTGGAAACAGGGCTCGATAATTCACCCCTCCACTTT. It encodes CASSLETGLDNSPLHF. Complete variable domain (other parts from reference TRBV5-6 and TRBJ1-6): DAGVTQSPTHLIKTRGQQVTLRCSPKSGHDTVSWYQQALGQGPQFIFQYYEEEERQRGNFPDRFSGHQFPNYSSELNVNALLLGDSALYLCASSLETGLDNSPLHFGNGTRLTVT.

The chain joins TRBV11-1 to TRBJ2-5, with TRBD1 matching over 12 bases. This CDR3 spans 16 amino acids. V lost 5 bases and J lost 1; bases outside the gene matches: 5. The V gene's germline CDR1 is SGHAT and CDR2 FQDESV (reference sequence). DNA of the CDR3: TGTGCCAGCAGCCCTAGGGACAGGGGGCTCCAAGAGACCCAGTACTTC. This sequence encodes CASSPRDRGLQETQYF.

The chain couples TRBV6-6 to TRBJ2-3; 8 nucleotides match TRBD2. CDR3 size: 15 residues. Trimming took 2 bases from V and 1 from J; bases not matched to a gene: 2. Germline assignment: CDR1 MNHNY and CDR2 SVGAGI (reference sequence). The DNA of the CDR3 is TGTGCCAGCAGTTACACGGGGGGGGGCACAGATACGCAGTATTTT. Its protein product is CASSYTGGGTDTQYF.

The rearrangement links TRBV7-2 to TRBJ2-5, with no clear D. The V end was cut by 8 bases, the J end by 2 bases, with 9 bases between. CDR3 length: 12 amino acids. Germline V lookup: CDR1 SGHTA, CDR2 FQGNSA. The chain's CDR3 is CASGYRQETQYF. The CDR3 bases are TGTGCCAGCGGCTACCGGCAAGAGACCCAGTACTTC.

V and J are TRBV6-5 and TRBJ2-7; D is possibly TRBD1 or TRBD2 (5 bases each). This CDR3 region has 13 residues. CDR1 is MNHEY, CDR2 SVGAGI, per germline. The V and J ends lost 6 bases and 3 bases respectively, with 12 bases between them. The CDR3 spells CASRGTPGYEQYF. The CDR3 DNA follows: TGTGCCAGCAGGGGGACGCCAGGCTACGAGCAGTACTTC.

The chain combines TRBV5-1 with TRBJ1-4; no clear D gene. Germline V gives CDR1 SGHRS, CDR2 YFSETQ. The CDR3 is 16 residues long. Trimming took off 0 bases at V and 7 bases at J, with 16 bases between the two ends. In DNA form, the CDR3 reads TGCGCCAGCAGCTTGGCCCCGTGGGCAACGGGTGAAAAACTGTTTTTT. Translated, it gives CASSLAPWATGEKLFF.

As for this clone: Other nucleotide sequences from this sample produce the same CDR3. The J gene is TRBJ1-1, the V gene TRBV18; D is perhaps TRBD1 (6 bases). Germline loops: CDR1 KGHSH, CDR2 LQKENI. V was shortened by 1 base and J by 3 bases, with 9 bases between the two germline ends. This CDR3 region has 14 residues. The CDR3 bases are TGTGCCAGCTCACCACAGGGGGGCGACACTGAAGCTTTCTTT. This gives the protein CASSPQGGDTEAFF.